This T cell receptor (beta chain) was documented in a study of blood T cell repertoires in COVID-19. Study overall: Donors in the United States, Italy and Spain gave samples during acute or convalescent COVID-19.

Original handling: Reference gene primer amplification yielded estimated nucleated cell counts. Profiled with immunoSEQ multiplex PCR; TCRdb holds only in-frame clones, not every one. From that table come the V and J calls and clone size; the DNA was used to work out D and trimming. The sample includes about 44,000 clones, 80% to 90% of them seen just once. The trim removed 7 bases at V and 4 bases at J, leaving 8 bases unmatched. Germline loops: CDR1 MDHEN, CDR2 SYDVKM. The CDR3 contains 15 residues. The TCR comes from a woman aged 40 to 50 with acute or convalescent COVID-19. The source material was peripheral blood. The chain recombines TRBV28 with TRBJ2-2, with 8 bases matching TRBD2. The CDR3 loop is CASTSPGGSTGELFF. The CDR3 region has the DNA TGTGCCAGCACCTCTCCGGGGGGGTCCACCGGGGAGCTGTTTTTT.